This T cell receptor (beta chain) emerged from a study of brain T cells in children with intractable seizures. Produced via immunoSEQ multiplex PCR; TCRdb's table is partial and in-frame only. Of roughly 120,000 clones in the sample, 94% were seen once. This clonotype was sampled from a boy under three years old with hemimegalencephaly and intractable seizures. Material: peripheral blood, obtained at surgery.

Written as DNA, the CDR3 is TGTGCCAGCAGCTTACCGGGCCGATCCTACGAGCAGTACTTC. Protein product: CASSLPGRSYEQYF. The V call is TRBV7-9, the J call TRBJ2-7; no clear D. There are 14 residues in the CDR3. CDR1 is SEHNR and CDR2 is FQNEAQ in the germline V gene (reference sequence). Trimming stripped 2 bases from V and 1 base from J, with 9 bases between.